This T cell receptor (beta chain) was observed in a study of regulatory T cells in long-lasting Graves disease. CDR1 and CDR2 from the germline V gene are SNHLY and FYNNEI. V dropped 2 bases and J dropped 7 bases, with 8 bases sitting between them. The CDR3 runs 12 residues. This clonotype has a count of ten or more. Its antigen is unknown. Study results and caveats: New patients shared about 880 public clonotypes, fewer than the approximately 2,500 shared by persistent patients.

Researchers made TCR beta libraries by using iRepertoire HTBI primers and running Arm-PCR on CDR3 regions. From the multiplex PCR reads, TCRdb called clonotypes with MiXCR, one entry per CDR3 protein. This sample has about 450,000 distinct CDR3 sequences; roughly 15% occur once, and the top ten carry approximately 15%. Described time point: newly diagnosed GD, antithyroid drugs for less than 3 months. Generation of the TCR library employed RNA extracted from PBMCs. These sequences were also reported in another study, on T cells in Graves' hyperthyroidism and ophthalmopathy.

The clonotype was recovered from a woman aged 45-65 years with Graves disease. The chain has TRBV2 and TRBJ1-1; D gene uncertain. The input for sequencing was peripheral blood mononuclear cells (PBMCs), taken at new diagnosis, from a patient treated with antithyroid drugs. The CDR3 DNA follows: TGTGCCAGCAGTGAAACGGTGGTTGAAGCTTTCTTT. It encodes CASSETVVEAFF.